Listed below are T cell receptor beta chains from one sample, sequenced in a study of T cells in Graves' hyperthyroidism and ophthalmopathy. Via MiXCR, TCRdb re-called the multiplex PCR reads, giving one row per CDR3 protein. The table records roughly 500,000 distinct CDR3 sequences, 40% to 50% of them present only once. The source material was peripheral blood or thyroid tissue (not recorded which). The origin of the receptors is an adult woman with Graves' disease, either hyperthyroidism or ophthalmopathy (not recorded which). Both conserved end residues are part of each CDR3. The D gene is left open where the match is weak. A clone size is listed for some rows: how often the clone was seen (once, few, many), or a class if it is expanded.

>TRBJ2-7|many|TRBV16|NA
CASSQLGRGVAEQYF
TGTGCCAGCAGCCAATTGGGCAGGGGAGTAGCCGAGCAGTACTTC
>TRBJ2-7|NA|TRBV9|TRBD2
CASSPRPGLAGGYEQYF
TGTGCCAGCAGCCCCCGACCGGGACTAGCGGGAGGGTACGAGCAGTACTTC
>TRBJ1-2|NA|TRBV7-8|NA
CASSPAESGVGYTF
TGTGCCAGCAGCCCCGCCGAGTCGGGAGTTGGCTACACCTTC
>TRBJ2-2|NA|TRBV6-5|TRBD2
CASSLGSGSLTGELFF
TGTGCCAGCAGTTTGGGTAGCGGGAGCCTTACCGGGGAGCTGTTTTTT
>TRBJ2-5|NA|TRBV10-3|NA
CAISSAGMMETQYF
TGTGCCATCAGTTCGGCGGGGATGATGGAGACCCAGTACTTC
>TRBJ2-7|NA|TRBV9|NA
CASSAPGKSYEQYF
TGTGCCAGCAGCGCACCAGGGAAGTCCTACGAGCAGTACTTC
>TRBJ1-1|few|TRBV2|NA
CASNSQGIVAEAFF
TGTGCCAGCAATTCCCAGGGGATTGTTGCTGAAGCTTTCTTT
>TRBJ2-5|NA|TRBV4-1|TRBD1
CASSQSPGQGLSQETQYF
TGTGCCAGCAGCCAAAGCCCGGGACAGGGGTTGAGCCAAGAGACCCAGTACTTC
>TRBJ2-2|NA|TRBV15|TRBD2
CATSSGERGEVGELFF
TGTGCCACCAGCAGCGGGGAGCGGGGAGAGGTCGGGGAGCTGTTTTTT
>TRBJ1-5|NA|TRBV7-9|NA
CASNGDSNQPQHF
TGTGCCAGCAATGGGGATAGCAATCAGCCCCAGCATTTT
>TRBJ2-5|NA|TRBV14|TRBD1
CASSSTGETETQYF
TGTGCCAGCAGTTCTACAGGGGAGACAGAGACCCAGTACTTC
>TRBJ2-7|many|TRBV7-8|NA
CASSFRGPLGYEQYF
TGTGCCAGCAGCTTTAGAGGCCCCCTTGGTTACGAGCAGTACTTC
>TRBJ2-6|NA|TRBV12-3/TRBV12-4|NA
CASSRSTGANVLTF
TGTGCCAGCAGTCGAAGCACCGGGGCCAACGTCCTGACTTTC
>TRBJ1-2|NA|TRBV20-1|NA
CSAHTGTNRHGYTF
TGCAGTGCACATACAGGGACAAATCGGCATGGCTACACCTTC
>TRBJ1-2|NA|TRBV6-1|NA
CASGTGTDYGCTF
TGTGCCAGCGGTACCGGGACGGACTATGGCTGCACCTTC
>TRBJ1-1|once|TRBV5-1|TRBD1
CASSLATDRANMNTEAFF
TGCGCCAGCAGCTTGGCCACGGACAGGGCTAACATGAACACTGAAGCTTTCTTT